A single TCR beta chain is shown here with its context. This clonotype was found many times. What this receptor recognizes is not known. Base-call qualities are not available, and no considerably larger clone is one nucleotide away. Ficoll-Paque density gradient centrifugation was used to isolate PBMCs. The sample originates from a study of T-cell memory formation after mild COVID-19 (dated by TCRdb to the early 2020s). Regarding the research as a whole: TCR sequence clusters from the two donors were found to be largely donor specific. T-cell clones expanding and contracting after mild COVID-19 in two donors were tracked by longitudinal TCRalpha and TCRbeta repertoire sequencing. Two young, previously healthy adult volunteers made up the cohort, one male and one female. General findings and caveats noted by the study authors: SARS-CoV-2 specificity was not confirmed for the second-wave clones peaking on day 37. The study included only a couple of mild cases, and larger cohorts that include severe cases with pre-infection samples were judged to be necessary. Some responding clones were found in pre-infection memory, which suggests that pre-existing cross-reactive memory T cells took part in the SARS-CoV-2 response. Balanced CD4/CD8 phenotypes were observed for clones contracting from day 15 to 85, whereas a bias towards CD4+ was observed for a second wave of clones expanding from day 15 to 37. Contracting CD4+ clones turned up mainly in the CM and EM memory subsets, whereas EMRA was where CD8+ clones were enriched.

Instrument on record: Illumina NovaSeq 6000. TCRalpha and TCRbeta cDNA libraries were built by 5'RACE with constant-segment primers, adding sample barcodes and unique molecular identifiers. RNA was extracted from every sample with Trizol reagent. The libraries were amplified in two PCR steps, and the second step added a second sample barcode and Illumina TruSeq adapters. Libraries were sequenced on an Illumina NovaSeq with 2 x 150 bp paired-end reads. The source study handled its data this way. Reads were demultiplexed and collapsed into UMI-guided consensus sequences with migec v1.2.7. Using mixcr v2.1.11, the UMI consensuses were aligned to TRA and TRB V and J templates and assembled into clonotypes. Expanded or contracted clonotypes were those called significant by both edgeR and NoisET, with noise models trained on biological replicates. For edgeR calls, a false discovery rate-adjusted p below 0.01 and a log2 fold-change threshold of 1 were applied. PCA with hierarchical clustering of max-normalized trajectories of the 1000 most abundant clonotypes was used as exploratory dynamics analysis. The CD4 or CD8 phenotype of responding clones was assigned using the separately sequenced CD4+ and CD8+ repertoires. TCRdb reran the public reads through fastp at Q25 and MiXCR, keeping productive beta chains. Rows matching on CDR3 protein sequence are summarized as one entry with the most common DNA and genes. The V and J calls, along with clone size, are taken from TCRdb and not from the paper's own processing. The sample table shows around 320,000 distinct CDR3 sequences, and roughly an eighth are seen once. The ten largest clonotypes hold 21% of the sample.

The TCR sequence derives from a man between 18 and 29 years old who had mild COVID-19 (a few samples of this study predate the infection). The sample titles of this study are shuffled in the database, so cell type and time point are left out; the donor was told from shared clones. The sample comprised PBMCs or a T cell subset sorted from them (not recorded which).

The CDR3: CATRLAGNTGELFF. The DNA reads as follows: TGTGCCACAAGACTAGCGGGGAACACCGGGGAGCTGTTTTTT. The chain is encoded by TRBV15 joined to TRBJ2-2, and 10 bases in between align with TRBD2. At the junction V is shortened by 9 bases and J by 1 base; bases outside the gene matches: 2. The germline V gene (reference sequence) sets CDR1 to LNHNV and CDR2 to YYDKDF. The CDR3 sequence holds 14 residues, the cysteine and phenylalanine included. This entry keeps only the CDR3 DNA: 42 bases, framed from base 1.